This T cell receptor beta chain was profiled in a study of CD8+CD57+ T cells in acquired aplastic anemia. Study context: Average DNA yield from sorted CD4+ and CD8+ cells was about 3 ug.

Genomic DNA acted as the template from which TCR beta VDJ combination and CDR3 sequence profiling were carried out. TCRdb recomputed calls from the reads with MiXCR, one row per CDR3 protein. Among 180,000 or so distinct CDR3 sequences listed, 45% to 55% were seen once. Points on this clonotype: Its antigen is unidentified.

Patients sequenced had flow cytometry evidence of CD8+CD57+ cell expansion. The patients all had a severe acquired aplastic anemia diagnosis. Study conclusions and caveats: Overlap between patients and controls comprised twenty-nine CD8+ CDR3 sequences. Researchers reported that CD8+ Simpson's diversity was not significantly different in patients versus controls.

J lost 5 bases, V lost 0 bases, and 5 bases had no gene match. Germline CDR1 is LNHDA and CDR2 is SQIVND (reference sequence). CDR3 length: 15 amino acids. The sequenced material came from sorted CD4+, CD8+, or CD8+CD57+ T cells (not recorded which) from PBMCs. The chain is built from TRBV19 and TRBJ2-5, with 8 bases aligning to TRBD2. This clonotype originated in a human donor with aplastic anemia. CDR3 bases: TGTGCCAGTAGTATAGATCTGACGGGAGGGGAGACCCAGTACTTC. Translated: CASSIDLTGGETQYF.